One sample yielded the 4 T cell receptor beta chains listed below, sequenced in a study of T cell changes during pregnancy in multiple sclerosis. TCRdb's table, derived via immunoSEQ multiplex PCR, lists solely in-frame clones and lacks some. The sample lists about 120,000 clones, 85% to 95% occurring once. Sequenced here: peripheral blood, sampled before pregnancy. The origin of the receptors is a female donor with multiple sclerosis, enrolled in a pregnancy study.

CDR3 residues: CAWSPVSGGTETQYF. The CDR3 DNA reads TGTGCCTGGAGTCCTGTGAGCGGGGGAACTGAGACCCAGTACTTC. The chain combines TRBV30 with TRBJ2-5; TRBD2 aligns across 8 bases. Germline V CDR1 and CDR2: GTSNPN, SVGIG (reference sequence). V lost 2 bases and J lost 5; bases outside the gene matches: 10. This CDR3 has 15 residues.

This clone was seen only once. This chain uses TRBV28 with TRBJ2-7, with D possibly being TRBD2 (6 bases). CDR1 MDHEN and CDR2 SYDVKM come from the germline V gene. The V end was cut by 2 bases, the J end by 3 bases, with 11 bases between. The length of the CDR3 is 14 residues. Here the CDR3 DNA reads TGTGCCAGCAGTTTAGAGGGAGCGGGCTACGAGCAGTACTTC. Protein: CASSLEGAGYEQYF.

The V and J genes are TRBV11-2 and TRBJ2-7; 8 bases line up with TRBD2. The CDR3 contains 15 residues. CDR1 and CDR2 from the germline V gene are SGHAT and FQNNGV. V lost 0 bases and J lost 4; bases outside the gene matches: 5. Written as DNA, the CDR3 is TGTGCCAGCAGCTTAGAATCCGGGAGGGCTTACGAGCAGTACTTC. As protein: CASSLESGRAYEQYF.

The V and J genes are TRBV10-3 and TRBJ2-7; D may be TRBD2 (7 bases). Germline values: CDR1 ENHRY, CDR2 SYGVKD. Trimming cost V 2 bases and J 1 base, with 18 bases left between them. The CDR3 spans 17 residues. The CDR3 loop is CAISEARGGAASYEQYF. CDR3 nucleotide sequence: TGTGCCATCAGTGAGGCGAGGGGGGGGGCAGCTTCCTACGAGCAGTACTTC.